The following is a T cell receptor (beta chain) sequence with its context. What it binds is unknown. This record comes from a study of cytotoxic CD8 clonotypes in ibrutinib-treated CLL. Study context: Patients attained around 25 partial and 2 complete responses; at median about 70 months, roughly 15 remained remitted while approximately 12 progressed. Study outcomes and limitations: Private clonotypes, not public ones, expanded at ibrutinib response. Elevated clonality accompanied ibrutinib response, with a return toward baseline values at progression. While tracking circulating CD8+ T-cell counts, baseline clonality exceeded that of age-matched healthy donors.

This CDR3 comprises 17 residues. The V gene end was trimmed by 4 bases and the J gene end by 0 bases; junction bases not matched to a gene: 3. Germline V gene sequence: CDR1 SGHRS, CDR2 YFSETQ. Only in-frame clones appear in the TCRdb table, and some are missing; sequencing was by immunoSEQ multiplex PCR. This sample has 35,000 or so clones, with 71% found just once. The sequence was collected from a human donor with chronic lymphocytic leukemia. The chain is built from TRBV5-1 and TRBJ2-3, with 15 bases identical to TRBD2. The specimen comprised PBMCs, sampled at disease progression, from a patient treated with ibrutinib. The CDR3 spells CASSHGLAGGSTDTQYF. The CDR3, as DNA: TGCGCCAGCAGCCACGGACTAGCGGGGGGGAGCACAGATACGCAGTATTTT.